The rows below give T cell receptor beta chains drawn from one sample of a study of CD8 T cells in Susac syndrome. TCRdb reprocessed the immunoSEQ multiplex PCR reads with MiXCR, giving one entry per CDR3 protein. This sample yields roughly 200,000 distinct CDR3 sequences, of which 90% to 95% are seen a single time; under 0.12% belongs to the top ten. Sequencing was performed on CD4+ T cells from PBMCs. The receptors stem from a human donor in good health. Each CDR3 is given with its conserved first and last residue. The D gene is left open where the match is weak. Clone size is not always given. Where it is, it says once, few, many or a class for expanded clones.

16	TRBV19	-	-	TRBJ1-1	TGTGCCAGTACCTCTCTGGAGGGTGCGGCGAGCACTGAAGCTTTCTTT	CASTSLEGAASTEAFF
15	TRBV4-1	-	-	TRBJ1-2	TGCGCCAGCAGCCACCCCAGGGGCAGGGGTGGTGGCTACACCTTC	CASSHPRGRGGGYTF
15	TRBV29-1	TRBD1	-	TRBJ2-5	TGCAGCGGCGGCAGGGGGCAGGGACGTTCGGAGACCCAGTACTTC	CSGGRGQGRSETQYF
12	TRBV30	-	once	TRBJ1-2	TGTGCCTGGAGTGTACGATCTCAGGGCTACACCTTC	CAWSVRSQGYTF
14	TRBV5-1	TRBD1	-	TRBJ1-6	TGCGCCAGCAGCTTGGGGGACAGGAGGTCACCCCTCCACTTT	CASSLGDRRSPLHF
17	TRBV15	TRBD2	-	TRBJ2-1	TGTGCCACCAGCAGAGACCCCACTAGCGGGCTCTACAATGAGCAGTTCTTC	CATSRDPTSGLYNEQFF
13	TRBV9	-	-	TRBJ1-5	TGTGCCAGCAGCGCTACGTCGGCCCAGCCCCAGCATTTT	CASSATSAQPQHF
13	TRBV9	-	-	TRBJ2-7	TGTGCCAGCAGCGTAAGTTCCGCGGGGGAGCAGTACTTC	CASSVSSAGEQYF
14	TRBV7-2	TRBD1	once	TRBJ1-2	TGTGCCAGCAGCCCCTCGAGGGGGCACTATGGCTACACCTTC	CASSPSRGHYGYTF
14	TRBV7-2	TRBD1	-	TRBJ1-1	TGTGCCAGCAGCTCTACAGGGGGCCGGACTGAAGCTTTCTTT	CASSSTGGRTEAFF
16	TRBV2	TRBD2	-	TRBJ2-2	TGTGCCAGCAGTGAACTAGCGGGAGGGGACACCGGGGAGCTGTTTTTT	CASSELAGGDTGELFF
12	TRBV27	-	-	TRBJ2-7	TGTGCCAGCAGTTTATCGGCGGGCGAGCAGTACTTC	CASSLSAGEQYF
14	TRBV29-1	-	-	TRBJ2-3	TGCAGCGTTGAACGGCAGGATGGCACAGATACGCAGTATTTT	CSVERQDGTDTQYF
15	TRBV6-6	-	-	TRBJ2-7	TGTGCCAGCAGATCACAGCGAACGTGGGGCTACGAGCAGTACTTC	CASRSQRTWGYEQYF
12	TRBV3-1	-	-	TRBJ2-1	TGTGCCAGCAGCCAAGGTAACAGGGTACAGTTCTTC	CASSQGNRVQFF
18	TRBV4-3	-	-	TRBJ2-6	TGCGCCAGCAGCCAAGCCGGGATATCTGTAGATGGGGCCAACGTCCTGACTTTC	CASSQAGISVDGANVLTF
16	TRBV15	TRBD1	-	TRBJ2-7	TGTGCCACCAGCGAAAGGCCATTCCAGGGGGCCTACGAGCAGTACTTC	CATSERPFQGAYEQYF
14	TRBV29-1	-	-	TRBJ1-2	TGCAGCGTTGAGGGGGACTTAGTTGCCTATGGCTACACCTTC	CSVEGDLVAYGYTF
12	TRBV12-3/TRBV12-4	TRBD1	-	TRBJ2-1	TGTGCCAGCAGAACCCAAGGGGGCCGGCTGTTCTTC	CASRTQGGRLFF
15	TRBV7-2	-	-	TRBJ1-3	TGTGCCAGCGGGCCCTCCTCATTTAGTGGAAACACCATATATTTT	CASGPSSFSGNTIYF
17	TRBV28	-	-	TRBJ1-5	TGTGCCAGCAGTTTATCCGGAGCATCCGGTTCCAGTCAGCCCCAGCATTTT	CASSLSGASGSSQPQHF
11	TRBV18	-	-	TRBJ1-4	TGTGCCAGCTCACCAGATGAAAAACTGTTTTTT	CASSPDEKLFF
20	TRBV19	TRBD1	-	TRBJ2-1	TGTGCCAGTAGTGCGCTCGGGACAGGGGCGAATTCTAGCTCCTACAATGAGCAGTTCTTC	CASSALGTGANSSSYNEQFF
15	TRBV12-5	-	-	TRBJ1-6	TGTGCTAGTGGTTTGGTCGACAGGAATAATTCACCCCTCCACTTT	CASGLVDRNNSPLHF
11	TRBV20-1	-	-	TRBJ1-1	TGCAGTGCTAGAGTTGGGACAGAAGCTTTCTTT	CSARVGTEAFF
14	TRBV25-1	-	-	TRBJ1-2	TGTGCCAGCAGTGCGACAGGCCTTAACTATGGCTACACCTTC	CASSATGLNYGYTF
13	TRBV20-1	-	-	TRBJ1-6	TGCAGTGCTAGGACAGTTCTCGATTCACCCCTCCACTTT	CSARTVLDSPLHF
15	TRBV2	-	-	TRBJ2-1	TGTGCCAGCACCCAGCTCCACAGCTCCTACAATGAGCAGTTCTTC	CASTQLHSSYNEQFF
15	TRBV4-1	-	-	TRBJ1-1	TGCGCCAGCAGCCATCCTCTTCAGACGAACACTGAAGCTTTCTTT	CASSHPLQTNTEAFF
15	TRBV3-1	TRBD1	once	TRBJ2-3	TGTGCCAGCAGCCCGCTGGGACAGGGCCCAGATACGCAGTATTTT	CASSPLGQGPDTQYF
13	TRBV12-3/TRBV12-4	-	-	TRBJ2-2	TGTGCCAGCAGTCAGGGGACTGGCGGGGAGCTGTTTTTT	CASSQGTGGELFF
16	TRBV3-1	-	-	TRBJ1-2	TGTGCCAGCAGCCAAGGAGGGGTTGAGTCCAACTATGGCTACACCTTC	CASSQGGVESNYGYTF
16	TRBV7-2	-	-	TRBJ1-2	TGTGCCAGCAGCTTAGTTCTGGACAGCGAAAACTATGGCTACACCTTC	CASSLVLDSENYGYTF
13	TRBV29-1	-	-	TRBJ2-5	TGCAGCGTTGGACAGATGCCTCAAGAGACCCAGTACTTC	CSVGQMPQETQYF
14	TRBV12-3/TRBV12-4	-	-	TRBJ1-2	TGTGCCAGCAGTTTACGTTCACAGGGTGGCGGCTACACCTTC	CASSLRSQGGGYTF
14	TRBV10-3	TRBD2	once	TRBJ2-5	TGTGCCATCAGTCTACTAGCGGGGCAAGAGACCCAGTACTTC	CAISLLAGQETQYF
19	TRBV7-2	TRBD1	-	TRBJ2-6	TGTGCCAGCAGCTTAGTCGGTAAAACAGGGGGTCCTGGGGCCAACGTCCTGACTTTC	CASSLVGKTGGPGANVLTF
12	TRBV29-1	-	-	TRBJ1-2	TGCAGCGTGCAGGGTTCGGACTATGGCTACACCTTC	CSVQGSDYGYTF
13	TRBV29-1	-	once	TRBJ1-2	TGCAGCGGGAAGGGTACAGGCGACTATGGCTACACCTTC	CSGKGTGDYGYTF
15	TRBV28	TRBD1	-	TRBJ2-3	TGTGCCAGCAGTTTATGGGGACAGGGCACAGATACGCAGTATTTT	CASSLWGQGTDTQYF